The 18 T cell receptor beta chains presented below share a single source sample, sequenced in a study of identical twins. Each CDR3 protein gets one entry after TCRdb re-called the 5' RACE reads with MiXCR. The table has more than 250,000 distinct CDR3 sequences, about 8% seen once. These data were also filed under a second study, of yellow fever vaccine responses in identical twins.

Sequencing was done on a sample of memory (CD45RO+) T cells sorted from blood. The origin of the receptors is a woman in her late teens or twenties in good health.

The CDR3 loop reads CASCRGAGQPQHF. In DNA, the CDR3 is TGTGCTAGTTGTCGGGGGGCTGGACAGCCCCAGCATTTT. The chain links TRBV12-5 to TRBJ1-5, with D possibly TRBD1 on 6 matching bases. Germline loops: CDR1 LGHNT, CDR2 FRNRAP. The CDR3 totals 13 residues. V was pared by 8 bases and J by 7 bases, with 15 bases between.

This clonotype was counted many times. This sequence joins TRBV9 and TRBJ1-1; D is ambiguous. Per the germline V gene, CDR1 is SGDLS and CDR2 is YYNGEE. This CDR3 has 9 amino acids. For the CDR3, the DNA is TGTGCTAGCGGGTCCCCAGCTTTCTTT. It specifies CASGSPAFF.

The rearrangement joins TRBV2 to TRBJ1-1; D is perhaps TRBD1 (6 bases). Germline V gene data show CDR1 as SNHLY and CDR2 as FYNNEI. V lost 5 bases and J 5 bases, leaving 15 bases between the germline ends. The CDR3 spans 14 residues. The CDR3 protein is CASSYQGLGTEAFF. The CDR3 DNA is TGTGCCAGCAGTTATCAGGGGTTAGGAACTGAAGCTTTCTTT.

V gene TRBV5-6 combines with J gene TRBJ1-1, with 8 positions matching TRBD1. Germline V CDR1 and CDR2: SGHDT, YYEEEE. Trimming at V came to 2 bases and at J to 8 bases, leaving 11 bases not matched to a gene. This CDR3 comprises 15 residues. CDR3 DNA sequence: TGTGCCAGCAGCTTAGGCCAGGGGGCCCTATCGGAAGCTTTCTTT. Translated, it gives CASSLGQGALSEAFF.

The V call is TRBV29-1, the J call TRBJ2-1, with 12 bases matching TRBD2. Germline V gene data show CDR1 as SQVTM and CDR2 as ANQGSEA. V lost 7 bases, J lost 4 bases, and 2 bases stayed unmatched. There are 13 residues in the CDR3. CDR3 in amino acids: CSGGLAGYNEQFF. The CDR3 DNA is TGCAGCGGTGGACTAGCGGGATACAATGAGCAGTTCTTC.

The rearrangement joins TRBV28 to TRBJ2-3, with 8 positions matching TRBD2. V shed 5 bases, J shed 8 bases, and the junction held 18 bases outside the gene matches. Per the germline V gene, CDR1 is MDHEN and CDR2 is SYDVKM. The CDR3 loop spans 17 amino acids. This CDR3 reads CASSTSQLAGPEGTQYF. The CDR3 DNA sequence: TGTGCCAGCAGTACCTCCCAGCTAGCGGGCCCTGAGGGTACGCAGTATTTT.

The sample holds many counts of this clonotype. The gene calls are TRBV15 and TRBJ2-1; D might be TRBD1 (5 bases). The V end lost 5 bases, the J end lost 0 bases, and 11 bases lay between the germline ends. The CDR3 loop spans 15 amino acids. CDR1 and CDR2 (germline): LNHNV, YYDKDF (reference sequence). DNA of the CDR3: TGTGCCACCAGCTTAGGACACAACTCCTACAATGAGCAGTTCTTC. This gives the protein CATSLGHNSYNEQFF.

The rearrangement links TRBV2 to TRBJ2-5, with 9 bases aligning to TRBD2. This CDR3 region has 15 residues. J lost 5 bases, V lost 6 bases, and 10 bases had no gene match. Looked up from germline, CDR1 is SNHLY and CDR2 is FYNNEI. The CDR3: CASRPPSGRKETQYF. CDR3 DNA: TGTGCCAGCAGGCCACCAAGCGGGAGGAAGGAGACCCAGTACTTC.

V is TRBV28 and J is TRBJ1-2, with 7 bases fitting TRBD1. Losses at the gene ends were 4 bases for V and 10 bases for J; bases not matched to a gene: 12. The CDR3 totals 14 residues. Looked up from germline, CDR1 is MDHEN and CDR2 is SYDVKM. CDR3 sequence reads: CASSSSLRDSHYTF. In DNA, the CDR3 is TGTGCCAGCAGTTCCTCCCTCCGGGACAGCCACTACACCTTC.

There are many counts of this clonotype. This chain uses TRBV7-2 with TRBJ2-1, with unresolved D. The germline V and J ends were trimmed by 5 bases and 8 bases, with 10 bases remaining between them. This CDR3 has 12 amino acids. The germline gives CDR1 SGHTA, CDR2 FQGNSA. The CDR3, as DNA: TGTGCCAGCAGCCTATGGGCCGATGAGCAGTTCTTC. It specifies CASSLWADEQFF.

This clonotype was detected ten times or more. V gene TRBV9 combines with J gene TRBJ2-2, with TRBD2 matching 9 bases. The CDR3 is 17 residues long. Losses at the gene ends were 2 bases for V and 0 bases for J; bases not matched to a gene: 5. In germline, CDR1 is SGDLS, CDR2 YYNGEE. CDR3 sequence reads: CASSVSRLAANTGELFF. CDR3 nucleotides: TGTGCCAGCAGCGTCTCGCGACTAGCGGCGAACACCGGGGAGCTGTTTTTT.

This clonotype occurred a few times. The chain is built from TRBV5-1 and TRBJ2-2; D is unclear. The ends were cut back, 0 bases at V and 0 bases at J, with 6 bases in the middle. The CDR3 is made up of 15 amino acids. Germline V gene data show CDR1 as SGHRS and CDR2 as YFSETQ. Here the CDR3 DNA reads TGCGCCAGCAGCTTGGAGACGACGAACACCGGGGAGCTGTTTTTT. Amino acid sequence: CASSLETTNTGELFF.

This clonotype was seen repeatedly, ten times or more. This rearrangement joins TRBV25-1 to TRBJ2-5; tentatively, D is TRBD1 or TRBD2 (7 bases each). Trimming shortened V by 4 bases and J by 5 bases, and 20 bases separated the two germline ends. The CDR3 covers 16 residues. Germline CDR1 MGHDK, CDR2 SYGVNS. The chain's CDR3 is CASSGEMTGRVETQYF. The CDR3 nucleotides are TGTGCCAGCAGTGGAGAGATGACAGGGAGGGTTGAGACCCAGTACTTC.

V is TRBV7-9 and J is TRBJ2-7; TRBD2 matches 7 bases. The germline V gene encodes CDR1 SEHNR and CDR2 FQNEAQ (reference sequence). Unmatched junction bases numbered 7, after V lost 0 bases and J lost 5 bases. CDR3 size: 15 residues. CDR3 DNA sequence: TGTGCCAGCAGCTTAGCCCAGCGGGATTCTCACGAGCAGTACTTC. The encoded protein is CASSLAQRDSHEQYF.

This clonotype was seen only a few times. The J gene is TRBJ2-7, the V gene TRBV19; D possibly matches TRBD1 or TRBD2 (6 bases each). Deletions cut 4 bases from V and 1 base from J, with 14 bases between. This CDR3 spans 15 amino acids. CDR1 and CDR2 from the germline V gene are LNHDA and SQIVND (reference sequence). The CDR3 DNA reads TGTGCCAGTAGTACGGCGGGACACGGTTCCTACGAGCAGTACTTC. It translates to CASSTAGHGSYEQYF. Full variable domain (remainder filled in from reference TRBV19 and TRBJ2-7): DGGITQSPKYLFRKEGQNVTLSCEQNLNHDAMYWYRQDPGQGLRLIYYSQIVNDFQKGDIAEGYSVSREKKESFPLTVTSAQKNPTAFYLCASSTAGHGSYEQYFGPGTRLTVT.

A note on this clonotype: This clone may be a read error of a much larger clone one base away. J is TRBJ1-6 and V is TRBV4-1, with no clear D. The V gene lost 3 bases and the J gene lost 10 bases, with 16 bases spanning the gap. CDR3 length: 15 amino acids. Germline V lookup: CDR1 MGHRA, CDR2 YSYEKL. The CDR3 loop reads CASSQPRERKSPLHF. The CDR3, as DNA: TGCGCCAGCAGCCAGCCCCGGGAACGCAAATCACCCCTCCACTTT.

Many counts were recorded for this clonotype. CDR3 DNA sequence: TGCAGTCCAAAAAGGGGCAGCCTCGGAACCCAGTACTTC. Its protein is CSPKRGSLGTQYF. V usage is TRBV20-1 and J usage is TRBJ2-5, with a possible D match to TRBD1 (5 bases). From germline, CDR1 is DFQATT and CDR2 SNEGSKA (reference sequence). This CDR3 is built from 13 residues. V gave up 8 bases and J gave up 8 bases, with 21 bases separating them.

The sample holds a few counts of this clonotype. The rearrangement joins TRBV5-1 to TRBJ2-4; D is unresolved. CDR3 length: 15 amino acids. In germline, CDR1 is SGHRS, CDR2 YFSETQ. Trimming took off 4 bases at V and 0 bases at J, with 11 bases between the two ends. This CDR3 is CASSRTPEAKNIQYF. DNA of the CDR3: TGCGCCAGCAGCAGGACCCCAGAAGCCAAAAACATTCAGTACTTC.